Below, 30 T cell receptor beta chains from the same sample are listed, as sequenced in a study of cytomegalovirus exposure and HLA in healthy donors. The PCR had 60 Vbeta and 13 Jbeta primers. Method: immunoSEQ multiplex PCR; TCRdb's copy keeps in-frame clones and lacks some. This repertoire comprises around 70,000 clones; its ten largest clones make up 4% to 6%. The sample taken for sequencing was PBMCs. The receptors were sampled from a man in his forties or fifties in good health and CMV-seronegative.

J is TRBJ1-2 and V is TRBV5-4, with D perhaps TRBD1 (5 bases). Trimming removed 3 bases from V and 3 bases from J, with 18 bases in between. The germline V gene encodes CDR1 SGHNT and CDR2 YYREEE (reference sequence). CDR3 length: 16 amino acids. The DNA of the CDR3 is TGTGCCAGCAGCTCCGGAACCCCAGGGTTCGACTATGGCTACACCTTC. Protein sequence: CASSSGTPGFDYGYTF.

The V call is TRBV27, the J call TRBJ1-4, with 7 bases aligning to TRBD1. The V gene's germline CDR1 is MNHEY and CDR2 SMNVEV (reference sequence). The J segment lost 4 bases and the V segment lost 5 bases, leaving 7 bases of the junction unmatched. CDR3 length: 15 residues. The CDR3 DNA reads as TGTGCCAGCAGTCGTAAGGGACAGAATAATGAAAAACTGTTTTTT. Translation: CASSRKGQNNEKLFF.

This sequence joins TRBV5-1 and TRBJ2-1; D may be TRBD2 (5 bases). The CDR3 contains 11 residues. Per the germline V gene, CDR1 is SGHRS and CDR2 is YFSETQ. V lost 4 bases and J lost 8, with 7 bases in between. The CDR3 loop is CASSVSDEQFF. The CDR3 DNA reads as TGCGCCAGCAGCGTTAGCGATGAGCAGTTCTTC. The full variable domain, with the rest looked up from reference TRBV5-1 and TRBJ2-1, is KAGVTQTPRYLIKTRGQQVTLSCSPISGHRSVSWYQQTPGQGLQFLFEYFSETQRNKGNFPGRFSGRQFSNSRSEMNVSTLELGDSALYLCASSVSDEQFFGPGTRLTVL.

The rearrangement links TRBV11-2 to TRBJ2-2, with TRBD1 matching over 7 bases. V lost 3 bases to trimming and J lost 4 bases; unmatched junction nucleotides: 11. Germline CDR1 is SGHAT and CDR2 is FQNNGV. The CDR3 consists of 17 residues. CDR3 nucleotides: TGTGCCAGCAGCTTTACTGACAGGGTGGAACTCACCGGGGAGCTGTTTTTT. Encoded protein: CASSFTDRVELTGELFF.

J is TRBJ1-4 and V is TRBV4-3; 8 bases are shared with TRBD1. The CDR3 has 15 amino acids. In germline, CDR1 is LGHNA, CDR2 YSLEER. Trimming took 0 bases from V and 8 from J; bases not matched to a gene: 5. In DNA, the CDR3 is TGCGCCAGCAGCCAAGAGGTCAGGGGGCAGGAAAAACTGTTTTTT. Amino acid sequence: CASSQEVRGQEKLFF.

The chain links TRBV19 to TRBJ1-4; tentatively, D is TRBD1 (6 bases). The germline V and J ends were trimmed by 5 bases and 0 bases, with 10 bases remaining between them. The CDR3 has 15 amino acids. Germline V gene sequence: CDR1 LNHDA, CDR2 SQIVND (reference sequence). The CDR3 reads CASSPTGATNEKLFF. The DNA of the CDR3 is TGTGCCAGTAGTCCGACAGGTGCAACTAATGAAAAACTGTTTTTT.

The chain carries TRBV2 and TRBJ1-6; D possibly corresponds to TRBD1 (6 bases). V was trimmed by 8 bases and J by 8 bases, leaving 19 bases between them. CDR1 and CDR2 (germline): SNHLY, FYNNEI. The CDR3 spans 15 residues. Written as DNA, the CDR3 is TGTGCCAGCGGGAGAGCACAGGGTTGGGATTCACCCCTCCACTTT. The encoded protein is CASGRAQGWDSPLHF.

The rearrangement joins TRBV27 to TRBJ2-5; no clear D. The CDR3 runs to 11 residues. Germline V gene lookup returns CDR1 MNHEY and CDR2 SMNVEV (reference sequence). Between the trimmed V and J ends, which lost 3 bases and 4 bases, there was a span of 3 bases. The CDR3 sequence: CASSFRETQYF. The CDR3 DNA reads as TGTGCCAGCAGTTTTCGAGAGACCCAGTACTTC.

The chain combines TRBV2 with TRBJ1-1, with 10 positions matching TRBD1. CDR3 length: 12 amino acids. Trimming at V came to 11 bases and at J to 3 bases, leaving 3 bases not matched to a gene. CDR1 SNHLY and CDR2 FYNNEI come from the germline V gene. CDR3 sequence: CAGGQGDTEAFF. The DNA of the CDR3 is TGTGCCGGAGGACAGGGGGACACTGAAGCTTTCTTT.

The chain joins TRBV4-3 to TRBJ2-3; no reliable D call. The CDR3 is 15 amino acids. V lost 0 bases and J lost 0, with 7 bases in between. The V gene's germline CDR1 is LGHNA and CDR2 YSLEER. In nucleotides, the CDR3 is TGCGCCAGCAGCCAAGAAGAGGTTAGCACAGATACGCAGTATTTT. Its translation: CASSQEEVSTDTQYF.

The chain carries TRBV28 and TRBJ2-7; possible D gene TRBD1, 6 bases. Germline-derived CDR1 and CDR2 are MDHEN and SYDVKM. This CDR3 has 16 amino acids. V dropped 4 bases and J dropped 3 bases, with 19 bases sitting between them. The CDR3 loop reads CASSSTDGQRYYEQYF. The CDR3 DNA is TGTGCCAGCAGTTCGACCGATGGACAGAGATACTACGAGCAGTACTTC.

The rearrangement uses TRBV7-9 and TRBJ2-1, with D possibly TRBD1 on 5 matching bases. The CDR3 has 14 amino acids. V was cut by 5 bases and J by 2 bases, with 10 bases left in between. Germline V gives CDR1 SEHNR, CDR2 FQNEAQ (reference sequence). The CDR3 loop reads CASSARTTYNEQFF. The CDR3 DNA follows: TGTGCCAGCAGCGCTAGGACAACCTACAATGAGCAGTTCTTC.

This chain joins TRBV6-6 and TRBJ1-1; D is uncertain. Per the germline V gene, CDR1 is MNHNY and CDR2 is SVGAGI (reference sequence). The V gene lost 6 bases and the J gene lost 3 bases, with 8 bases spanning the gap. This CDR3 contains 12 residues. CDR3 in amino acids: CASSLIDTEAFF. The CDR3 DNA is TGTGCCAGCAGCCTGATAGACACTGAAGCTTTCTTT.

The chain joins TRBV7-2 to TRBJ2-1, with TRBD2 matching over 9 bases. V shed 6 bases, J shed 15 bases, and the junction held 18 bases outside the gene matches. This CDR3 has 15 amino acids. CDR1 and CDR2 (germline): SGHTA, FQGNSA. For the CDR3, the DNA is TGTGCCAGCAGTGCTGAAGGTGCGGGGGGGCCCCATCGGTTCTTC. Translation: CASSAEGAGGPHRFF.

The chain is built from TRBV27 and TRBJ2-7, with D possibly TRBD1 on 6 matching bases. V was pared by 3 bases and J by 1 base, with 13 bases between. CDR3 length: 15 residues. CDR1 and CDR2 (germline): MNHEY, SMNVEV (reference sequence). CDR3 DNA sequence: TGTGCCAGCAGTTTTCAATTAGGGGGATCCTACGAGCAGTACTTC. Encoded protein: CASSFQLGGSYEQYF.

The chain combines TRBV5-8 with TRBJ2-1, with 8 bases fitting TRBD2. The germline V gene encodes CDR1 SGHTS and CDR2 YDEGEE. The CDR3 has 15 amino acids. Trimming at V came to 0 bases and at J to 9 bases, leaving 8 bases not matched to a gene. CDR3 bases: TGTGCCAGCAGCTTGGTTTCCAGCGGGAGTGTTGAGCAGTTCTTC. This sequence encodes CASSLVSSGSVEQFF.

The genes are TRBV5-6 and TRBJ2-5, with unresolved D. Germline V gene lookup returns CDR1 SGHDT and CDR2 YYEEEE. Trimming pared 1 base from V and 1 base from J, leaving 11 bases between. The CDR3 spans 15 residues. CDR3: CASSLSGSGQETQYF. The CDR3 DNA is TGTGCCAGCAGCTTGAGTGGTTCCGGCCAAGAGACCCAGTACTTC.

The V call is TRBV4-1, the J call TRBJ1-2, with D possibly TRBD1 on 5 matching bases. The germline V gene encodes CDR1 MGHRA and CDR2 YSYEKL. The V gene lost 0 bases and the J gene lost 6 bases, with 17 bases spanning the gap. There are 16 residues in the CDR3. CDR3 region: CASSQDRAGRSDGYTF. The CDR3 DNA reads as TGCGCCAGCAGCCAAGATAGGGCAGGGAGGTCGGATGGCTACACCTTC.

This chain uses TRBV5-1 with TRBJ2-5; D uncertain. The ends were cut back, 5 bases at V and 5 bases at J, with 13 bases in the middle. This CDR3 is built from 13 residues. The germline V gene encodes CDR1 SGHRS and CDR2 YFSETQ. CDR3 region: CASSPLVRETQYF. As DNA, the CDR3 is TGCGCCAGCAGTCCGTTAGTCCGGGAGACCCAGTACTTC.

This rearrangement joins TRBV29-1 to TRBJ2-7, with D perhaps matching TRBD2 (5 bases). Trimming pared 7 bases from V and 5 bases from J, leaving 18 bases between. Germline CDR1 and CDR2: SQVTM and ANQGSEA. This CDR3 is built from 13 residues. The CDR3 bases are TGCAGCGCCACTAGACCTTATCGGGACGAGCAGTACTTC. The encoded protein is CSATRPYRDEQYF.

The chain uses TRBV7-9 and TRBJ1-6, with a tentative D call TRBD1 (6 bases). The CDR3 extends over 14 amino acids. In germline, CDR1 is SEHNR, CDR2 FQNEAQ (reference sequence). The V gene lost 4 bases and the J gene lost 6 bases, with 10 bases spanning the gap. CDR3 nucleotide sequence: TGTGCCAGCAGCTCCCACAGGGCTAATTCACCCCTCCACTTT. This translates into CASSSHRANSPLHF.

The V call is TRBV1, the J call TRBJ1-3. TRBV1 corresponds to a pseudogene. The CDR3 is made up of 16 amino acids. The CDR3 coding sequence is TGCACCAGCAGCCCGAGCAACGAGGAAACCCGAAACACCATATATTTT. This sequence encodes CTSSPSNEETRNTIYF.

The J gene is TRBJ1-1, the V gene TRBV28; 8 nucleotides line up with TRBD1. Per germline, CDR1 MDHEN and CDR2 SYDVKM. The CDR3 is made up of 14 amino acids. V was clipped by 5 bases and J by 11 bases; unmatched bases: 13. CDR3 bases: TGTGCCAGCAGTCCAGGGGGCGCGGGGGTTCGGGCTTTCTTT. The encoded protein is CASSPGGAGVRAFF.

This CDR3 is CASSHPGTRNEQYF. CDR3 in DNA: TGCGCCAGCAGCCACCCCGGGACACGGAACGAGCAGTACTTC. The chain has TRBV5-1 and TRBJ2-7; D might be TRBD1 (6 bases). The CDR3 is 14 residues long. Germline loops: CDR1 SGHRS, CDR2 YFSETQ. V was shortened by 4 bases and J by 5 bases, with 16 bases between the two germline ends.

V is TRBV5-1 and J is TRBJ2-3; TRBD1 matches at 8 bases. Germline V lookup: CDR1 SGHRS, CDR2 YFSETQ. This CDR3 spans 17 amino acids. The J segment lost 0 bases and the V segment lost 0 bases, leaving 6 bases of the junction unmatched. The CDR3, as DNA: TGCGCCAGCAGCTTGGCCGGGGACAGGACTAGCACAGATACGCAGTATTTT. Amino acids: CASSLAGDRTSTDTQYF.

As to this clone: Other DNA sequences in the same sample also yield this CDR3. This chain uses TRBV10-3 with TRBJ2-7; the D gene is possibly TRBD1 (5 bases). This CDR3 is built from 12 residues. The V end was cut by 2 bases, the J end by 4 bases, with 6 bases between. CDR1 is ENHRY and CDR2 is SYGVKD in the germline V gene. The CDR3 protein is CAISEDSYEQYF. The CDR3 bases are TGTGCCATCAGTGAGGACAGTTACGAGCAGTACTTC.

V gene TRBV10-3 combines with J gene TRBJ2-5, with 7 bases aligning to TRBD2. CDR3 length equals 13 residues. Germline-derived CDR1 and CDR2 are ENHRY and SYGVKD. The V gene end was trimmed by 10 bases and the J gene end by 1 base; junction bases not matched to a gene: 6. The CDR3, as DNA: TGTGCCACCGGCCGGGGGGTCCAAGAGACCCAGTACTTC. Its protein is CATGRGVQETQYF.

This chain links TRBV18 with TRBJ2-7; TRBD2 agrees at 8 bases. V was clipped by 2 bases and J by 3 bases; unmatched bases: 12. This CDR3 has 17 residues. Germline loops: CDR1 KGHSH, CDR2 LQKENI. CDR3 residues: CASSPAALRLAHYEQYF. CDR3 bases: TGTGCCAGCTCACCAGCGGCGCTAAGACTAGCGCACTACGAGCAGTACTTC.

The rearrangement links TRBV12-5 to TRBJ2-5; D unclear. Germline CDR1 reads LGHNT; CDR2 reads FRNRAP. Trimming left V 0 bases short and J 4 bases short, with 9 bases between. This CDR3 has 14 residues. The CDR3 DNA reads TGTGCTAGTGGTTTGGTCCCCTCGGGAGAGACCCAGTACTTC. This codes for CASGLVPSGETQYF.

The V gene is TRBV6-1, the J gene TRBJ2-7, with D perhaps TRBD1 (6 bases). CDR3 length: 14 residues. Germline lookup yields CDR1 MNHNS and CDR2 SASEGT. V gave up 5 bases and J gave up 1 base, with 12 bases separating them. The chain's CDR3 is CASSKGTSSYEQYF. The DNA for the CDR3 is TGTGCCAGCAGTAAAGGGACAAGTTCCTACGAGCAGTACTTC.